Listed below are T cell receptor beta chains from one sample, sequenced in a study of T cell changes during pregnancy in multiple sclerosis. Method: immunoSEQ multiplex PCR; TCRdb's copy keeps in-frame clones and lacks some. The sample holds fewer than 70,000 clones, nearly 90% seen once. Sequenced material: peripheral blood, taken in the first trimester of pregnancy. The receptors were gathered from a female donor with multiple sclerosis, enrolled in a pregnancy study. CDR3s include the opening cysteine and the closing phenylalanine or tryptophan.

v_call,cdr3_aa
TRBV2,CARPPGQKREKLFF
TRBV19,CASSIMVTGWTGNTIYF
TRBV4-2,CATQGRATGELFF
TRBV25-1,CASFLADSSNYGYTF
TRBV7-6,CASSRDSNEKLFF
TRBV4-1,CASSQDNRRNTEAFF
TRBV9,CASSVGGNTDTQYF
TRBV5-8,CASSYRGPNQPQHF
TRBV5-1,CASTGAPNTDTQYF
TRBV19,CASSIRLAGSLGYEQYF
TRBV29-1,CSVAGALDQPQHF
TRBV30,CAWRGVDGQGGYEQYF
TRBV7-6,CASSLALSRETQYF
TRBV18,CASSLGTSGNNEQFF
TRBV2,CASSAPGQGNSEAFF
TRBV27,CASSFEGRHTEAFF
TRBV7-9,CASSLGTVNEQFF
TRBV5-1,CASSLGGDTEAFF
TRBV29-1,CSVGQGAFMDNEQFF
TRBV9,CASSPGVGNSIQPQHF
TRBV11-2,CASSLAGADTQYF
TRBV4-3,CASSQDAGARGNTIYF
TRBV5-4,CASSQGQDMNTEAFF
TRBV13,CASSLFDRDSHEQYF
TRBV7-2,CASSSYDRGVQAQHF
TRBV19,CASSISGGRGPGDTQYF
TRBV19,CASWLAGLQETQYF
TRBV6-4,CASNPQRGPTYEQYF
TRBV6-1,CASTTASSGANVLTF
TRBV10-3,CAISEPAGSYNSPLHF
TRBV5-1,CASSLGPTGRSSGYTF
TRBV7-3,CASSAGTSGNEQFF
TRBV30,CAWSVGVKETQYF
TRBV18,CASSPPAGDATWGNTIYF
TRBV10-2,CASSKGGRGQSIYEQYF
TRBV19,CASKVSEKNTEAFF
TRBV19,CASTNRGTSTDTQYF
TRBV7-3,CASSSQGATEAFF
TRBV4-1,CASSQDPQGSSYNSPLHF
TRBV6-5,CASSYSLYSGEKLFF
TRBV27,CASMRGRAGELFF
TRBV7-9,CASSLVGGRSSYEQYF
TRBV7-3,CASSTSAGGTGELFF
TRBV6-1,CASSEFAGGNEQYF
TRBV27,CASSPGTGLNEQYF
TRBV11-2,CASSLGIQGGMSDTQYF
TRBV27,CASRRGSGELFF
TRBV7-6,CASSLARTSGRNEQYF
TRBV19,CASRTTGVGNTIYF
TRBV27,CASSPSGYEQYF
TRBV19,CASIDSPRGSTNYGYTF
TRBV21-1,CASSKTEAYEQYF
TRBV14,CASSQYWETQYF
TRBV18,CASSPRQDNSPLHF
TRBV19,CASSIGTAEQYF
TRBV15,CATSRGVASYNEQFF
TRBV29-1,CSVEADRNTIYF